These 27 T cell receptor beta chains were sequenced from one sample in a study of shared clonotypes between healthy human individuals. Sequenced by immunoSEQ multiplex PCR; TCRdb stores in-frame clones only, minus some. The sample gives 1,400,000 or so clones, around 98.5% of which show up once; approximately 0.38% is in the top ten. Input material: naive CD4+ T cells sorted from blood. Subset noted: CD45RA+ positively selected. The receptors shown here come from a man aged 25-45 years in good health.

The CDR3 nucleotides are TGCGCCAGCAGCCCCAGGTGGGACAGGGGGCAAAATGAGCAGTTCTTC. It is translated as CASSPRWDRGQNEQFF. The chain joins TRBV4-1 to TRBJ2-1; 12 bases align to TRBD1. Losses at the gene ends were 4 bases for V and 7 bases for J; bases not matched to a gene: 8. This CDR3 is 16 amino acids long. Per germline, CDR1 MGHRA and CDR2 YSYEKL.

The chain couples TRBV2 to TRBJ2-7, with 9 nucleotides matching TRBD2. CDR1 SNHLY and CDR2 FYNNEI come from the germline V gene. This CDR3 is built from 16 residues. With V trimmed by 2 bases and J by 4 bases, 9 bases remained unmatched. The CDR3 sequence: CASSERLAGVSYEQYF. For the CDR3, the DNA is TGTGCCAGCAGTGAAAGGTTAGCGGGAGTTTCATACGAGCAGTACTTC.

The chain is built from TRBV11-3 and TRBJ2-1, with D unclear. CDR1 is SGHNT and CDR2 is YENEEA in the germline V gene. The CDR3 is 14 amino acids. Trimming pared 5 bases from V and 5 bases from J, leaving 13 bases between. The DNA for the CDR3 is TGTGCCAGCAGCCCCGAGAGCGCGAACAATGAGCAGTTCTTC. Encoded protein: CASSPESANNEQFF.

This rearrangement joins TRBV9 to TRBJ1-2, with TRBD1 as a possible D gene (5 bases). The V gene's germline CDR1 is SGDLS and CDR2 YYNGEE. CDR3 length: 14 amino acids. Trimming took off 6 bases at V and 0 bases at J, with 12 bases between the two ends. The CDR3 DNA is TGTGCCAGCAATCGGGACCTCTCTAACTATGGCTACACCTTC. Its protein is CASNRDLSNYGYTF.

In regard to this clone: Additional DNA sequences in this sample encode the identical CDR3. The chain links TRBV30 to TRBJ2-5; no reliable D call. The CDR3 is 10 residues long. CDR1 and CDR2 from the germline V gene are GTSNPN and SVGIG (reference sequence). V shed 2 bases and J shed 2 bases, with 0 bases lying between them. The CDR3 protein is CAWSQETQYF. The CDR3 DNA sequence: TGTGCCTGGAGTCAAGAGACCCAGTACTTC.

The rearrangement links TRBV28 to TRBJ2-1; D is uncertain. Germline lookup yields CDR1 MDHEN and CDR2 SYDVKM. V lost 5 bases, J lost 7 bases, and 15 bases lay in between. CDR3 length: 14 residues. The CDR3 spells CASSGVARRNEQFF. CDR3 nucleotide sequence: TGTGCCAGCAGTGGGGTAGCCCGTAGGAATGAGCAGTTCTTC. Drawing the rest from reference TRBV28 and TRBJ2-1, the complete variable domain is DVKVTQSSRYLVKRTGEKVFLECVQDMDHENMFWYRQDPGLGLRLIYFSYDVKMKEKGDIPEGYSVSREKKERFSLILESASTNQTSMYLCASSGVARRNEQFFGPGTRLTVL.

The chain couples TRBV5-1 to TRBJ2-3; 12 positions agree with TRBD2. The V gene's germline CDR1 is SGHRS and CDR2 YFSETQ. The CDR3 loop spans 18 amino acids. Trimming at V came to 2 bases and at J to 2 bases, leaving 9 bases not matched to a gene. CDR3 sequence: CASSFPASGRGTTDTQYF. The CDR3 DNA reads TGCGCCAGCAGCTTTCCGGCTAGCGGGAGGGGAACCACAGATACGCAGTATTTT.

The gene calls are TRBV6-5 and TRBJ2-7; no clear D gene. CDR1 and CDR2 from the germline V gene are MNHEY and SVGAGI. This CDR3 has 13 amino acids. V was clipped by 0 bases and J by 7 bases, with 10 bases between them. The CDR3 is CASSYSRYGEQYF. The CDR3 region has the DNA TGTGCCAGCAGTTACTCGAGATACGGAGAGCAGTACTTC.

The chain is built from TRBV11-3 and TRBJ1-3; TRBD1 is a possible D gene (5 bases). Germline V lookup: CDR1 SGHNT, CDR2 YENEEA. V lost 5 bases and J 4 bases, leaving 18 bases between the germline ends. The CDR3 contains 16 residues. The CDR3 here is CASSPGGGRYGNTIYF. Here the CDR3 DNA reads TGTGCCAGCAGCCCTGGGGGAGGGCGATACGGAAACACCATATATTTT.

The chain joins TRBV10-3 to TRBJ2-2; D may be TRBD1 (7 bases). The CDR3 totals 14 residues. In germline, CDR1 is ENHRY, CDR2 SYGVKD. Trimming stripped 10 bases from V and 5 bases from J, with 17 bases between. CDR3 sequence: CASLDREVTGELFF. CDR3 DNA: TGTGCCAGCCTAGACAGGGAGGTGACCGGGGAGCTGTTTTTT.

The chain is built from TRBV7-2 and TRBJ2-5; no definite D call. Germline V CDR1 and CDR2: SGHTA, FQGNSA. This CDR3 is 12 amino acids long. V was clipped by 6 bases and J by 4 bases, with 9 bases between them. The CDR3 loop reads CASSQIRETQYF. In DNA, the CDR3 is TGTGCCAGCAGTCAGATTCGAGAGACCCAGTACTTC. Drawing the rest from reference TRBV7-2 and TRBJ2-5, the complete variable domain is GAGVSQSPSNKVTEKGKDVELRCDPISGHTALYWYRQSLGQGLEFLIYFQGNSAPDKSGLPSDRFSAERTGGSVSTLTIQRTQQEDSAVYLCASSQIRETQYFGPGTRLLVL.

This rearrangement joins TRBV18 to TRBJ2-5; possibly TRBD1 or TRBD2 for D (5 bases each). V gave up 5 bases and J gave up 2 bases, with 12 bases separating them. CDR1 KGHSH and CDR2 LQKENI come from the germline V gene. CDR3 length: 14 residues. The CDR3 protein is CASSVRGPQETQYF. Here the CDR3 DNA reads TGTGCCAGCTCAGTGAGGGGCCCACAAGAGACCCAGTACTTC.

As concerns this clone: The sample contains more than one DNA sequence encoding this CDR3. The chain is built from TRBV2 and TRBJ2-1, with D unclear. CDR1 and CDR2 from the germline V gene are SNHLY and FYNNEI. The CDR3 covers 11 residues. V was shortened by 4 bases and J by 9 bases, with 7 bases between the two germline ends. The CDR3 region has the DNA TGTGCCAGCAGTGTCGCAGGTGAGCAGTTCTTC. Protein: CASSVAGEQFF.

The chain has TRBV29-1 and TRBJ2-1; 7 nucleotides line up with TRBD2. The CDR3 has 14 residues. The germline CDR1 and CDR2 sequences are SQVTM and ANQGSEA. The CDR3 DNA follows: TGCTCAACGGTCTTGGGTAGCGGGTACAATGAGCAGTTCTTC. Its protein product is CSTVLGSGYNEQFF.

The chain links TRBV7-8 to TRBJ2-1; TRBD2 aligns across 10 bases. Germline lookup yields CDR1 SGHVS and CDR2 FQNEAQ. V gave up 3 bases and J gave up 6 bases; unmatched junction bases: 5. The CDR3 is made up of 15 amino acids. The CDR3 nucleotides are TGTGCCAGCAGCTTGAGGCTAGCGGGAGTCAATGAGCAGTTCTTC. Translated, it gives CASSLRLAGVNEQFF.

The chain is built from TRBV19 and TRBJ1-1; TRBD1 aligns across 7 bases. Trimming at V came to 4 bases and at J to 4 bases, leaving 9 bases not matched to a gene. Germline values: CDR1 LNHDA, CDR2 SQIVND (reference sequence). CDR3 size: 15 residues. CDR3 residues: CASSKGAHRGTEAFF. The CDR3 region has the DNA TGTGCCAGTAGTAAGGGGGCGCATAGAGGCACTGAAGCTTTCTTT.

The chain uses TRBV5-1 and TRBJ2-2; D call uncertain. CDR3 length: 13 amino acids. In germline, CDR1 is SGHRS, CDR2 YFSETQ. V shed 7 bases and J shed 5 bases, with 12 bases lying between them. The CDR3 loop is CASGPGVTGELFF. Here the CDR3 DNA reads TGCGCCAGCGGGCCTGGGGTTACCGGGGAGCTGTTTTTT.

This clone was seen once. The chain carries TRBV29-1 and TRBJ1-1; no definite D call. The CDR3 spans 11 residues. Germline V gene sequence: CDR1 SQVTM, CDR2 ANQGSEA. Trimming took 7 bases from V and 11 from J, leaving 17 bases between them. CDR3 in amino acids: CSASDVPGAFF. CDR3 DNA sequence: TGCAGCGCCTCGGACGTCCCCGGGGCTTTCTTT. Filled out from reference TRBV29-1 and TRBJ1-1, the complete variable domain reads SAVISQKPSRDICQRGTSLTIQCQVDSQVTMMFWYRQQPGQSLTLIATANQGSEATYESGFVIDKFPISRPNLTFSTLTVSNMSPEDSSIYLCSASDVPGAFFGQGTRLTVV.

As regards this clone: Within the sample, other DNA sequences also encode this same CDR3. This chain uses TRBV10-1 with TRBJ2-1; TRBD2 agrees at 12 bases. Trimming removed 3 bases from V and 3 bases from J; junction bases left unmatched: 3. Germline lookup yields CDR1 WNHNN and CDR2 SYGVQD (reference sequence). The CDR3 is made up of 16 amino acids. The CDR3 reads CASSELAGGSYNEQFF. As DNA, the CDR3 is TGCGCCAGCAGTGAACTAGCGGGAGGCAGCTACAATGAGCAGTTCTTC.

The chain is built from TRBV2 and TRBJ2-1, with D hard to call. Between the trimmed V and J ends, which lost 4 bases and 7 bases, there was a span of 8 bases. This CDR3 comprises 12 residues. Per germline, CDR1 SNHLY and CDR2 FYNNEI. The CDR3 DNA is TGTGCCAGCAGTGTAGACGAGAATGAGCAGTTCTTC. Translation gives CASSVDENEQFF.

The rearrangement uses TRBV19 and TRBJ2-5, with D perhaps being TRBD1 or TRBD2 (5 bases each). Per germline, CDR1 LNHDA and CDR2 SQIVND (reference sequence). V gave up 10 bases and J gave up 1 base, with 13 bases separating them. CDR3 size: 13 residues. The DNA for the CDR3 is TGTGCCACCCAGAGGGGCCCCCAAGAGACCCAGTACTTC. Translation: CATQRGPQETQYF. Full variable domain (outside the CDR3, taken from reference TRBV19 and TRBJ2-5): DGGITQSPKYLFRKEGQNVTLSCEQNLNHDAMYWYRQDPGQGLRLIYYSQIVNDFQKGDIAEGYSVSREKKESFPLTVTSAQKNPTAFYLCATQRGPQETQYFGPGTRLLVL.

The CDR3 region is CASSLTPAPVNTEAFF. Here the CDR3 DNA reads TGCGCCAGCAGTTTGACCCCAGCACCCGTGAACACTGAAGCTTTCTTT. The V gene is TRBV5-1, the J gene TRBJ1-1; D unresolved. CDR3 length equals 16 residues. Trimming removed 5 bases from V and 0 bases from J, with 17 bases in between. The germline V gene encodes CDR1 SGHRS and CDR2 YFSETQ.

The chain has TRBV12-5 and TRBJ2-1, with TRBD2 matching 15 bases. Per germline, CDR1 LGHNT and CDR2 FRNRAP. The junction had 10 bases not matched to a gene; V was cut back by 7 bases and J by 6 bases. This CDR3 has 17 amino acids. CDR3 loop: CASASGLAGGPSNEQFF. As DNA, the CDR3 is TGTGCTAGTGCTAGCGGACTAGCGGGAGGGCCGTCCAATGAGCAGTTCTTC. Using reference TRBV12-5 and TRBJ2-1 for the parts outside the CDR3, the full variable domain is DARVTQTPRHKVTEMGQEVTMRCQPILGHNTVFWYRQTMMQGLELLAYFRNRAPLDDSGMPKDRFSAEMPDATLATLKIQPSEPRDSAVYFCASASGLAGGPSNEQFFGPGTRLTVL.

The chain employs TRBV5-6 and TRBJ2-7; D gene ambiguous. Germline V gene sequence: CDR1 SGHDT, CDR2 YYEEEE. V gave up 4 bases and J gave up 4 bases, with 15 bases separating them. The length of the CDR3 is 14 residues. The CDR3 reads CASSPLQDPYEQYF. CDR3 DNA sequence: TGTGCCAGCAGCCCCCTGCAGGACCCTTACGAGCAGTACTTC. Complete variable domain (other parts from reference TRBV5-6 and TRBJ2-7): DAGVTQSPTHLIKTRGQQVTLRCSPKSGHDTVSWYQQALGQGPQFIFQYYEEEERQRGNFPDRFSGHQFPNYSSELNVNALLLGDSALYLCASSPLQDPYEQYFGPGTRLTVT.

The count of this clone is one. This chain uses TRBV5-1 with TRBJ1-5; weak D call: TRBD1 (5 bases). With 5 bases removed from V and 5 bases from J, the gap between germline ends came to 14 bases. CDR3 length equals 14 residues. Germline loops: CDR1 SGHRS, CDR2 YFSETQ. The CDR3 region is CASRVRQGDQPQHF. Written as DNA, the CDR3 is TGCGCCAGCAGGGTTCGGCAGGGAGATCAGCCCCAGCATTTT.

The chain carries TRBV14 and TRBJ1-5, with TRBD1 matching 7 bases. CDR1 is SGHDN, CDR2 FVKESK, per germline. The CDR3 extends over 13 amino acids. V lost 3 bases and J lost 11; bases outside the gene matches: 7. In nucleotides, the CDR3 is TGTGCCAGCAGCCAGAACTTGGGACAGACCCAGCATTTT. Protein sequence: CASSQNLGQTQHF. The whole variable domain, filled in from reference TRBV14 and TRBJ1-5, reads EAGVTQFPSHSVIEKGQTVTLRCDPISGHDNLYWYRRVMGKEIKFLLHFVKESKQDESGMPNNRFLAERTGGTYSTLKVQPAELEDSGVYFCASSQNLGQTQHFGDGTRLSIL.

V usage is TRBV14 and J usage is TRBJ1-2; the D is unclear. The CDR3 is 13 residues long. Germline CDR1 and CDR2: SGHDN and FVKESK. Trimming stripped 0 bases from V and 4 bases from J, with 6 bases between. The CDR3: CASSQDTVYGYTF. CDR3 bases: TGTGCCAGCAGCCAAGATACAGTCTATGGCTACACCTTC.